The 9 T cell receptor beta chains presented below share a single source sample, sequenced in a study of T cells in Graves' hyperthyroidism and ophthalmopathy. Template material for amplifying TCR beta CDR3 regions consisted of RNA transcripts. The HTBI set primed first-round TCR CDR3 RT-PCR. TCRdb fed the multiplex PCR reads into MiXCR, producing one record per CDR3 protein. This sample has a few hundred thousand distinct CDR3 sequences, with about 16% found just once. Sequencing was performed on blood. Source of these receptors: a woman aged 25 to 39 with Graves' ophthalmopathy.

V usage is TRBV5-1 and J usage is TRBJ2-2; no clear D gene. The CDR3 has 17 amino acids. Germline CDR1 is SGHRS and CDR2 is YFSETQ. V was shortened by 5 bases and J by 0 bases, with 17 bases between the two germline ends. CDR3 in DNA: TGCGCCAGCAGTTTTACGTTCGAACAGACGAACACCGGGGAGCTGTTTTTT. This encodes CASSFTFEQTNTGELFF.

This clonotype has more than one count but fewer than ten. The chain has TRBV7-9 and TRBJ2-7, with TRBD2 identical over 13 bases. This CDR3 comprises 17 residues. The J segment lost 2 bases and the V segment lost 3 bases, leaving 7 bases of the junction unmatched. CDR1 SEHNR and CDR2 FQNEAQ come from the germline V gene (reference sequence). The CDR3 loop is CASSLLLAGGATYEQYF. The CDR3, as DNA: TGTGCCAGCAGCTTGCTACTAGCGGGAGGGGCAACCTACGAGCAGTACTTC.

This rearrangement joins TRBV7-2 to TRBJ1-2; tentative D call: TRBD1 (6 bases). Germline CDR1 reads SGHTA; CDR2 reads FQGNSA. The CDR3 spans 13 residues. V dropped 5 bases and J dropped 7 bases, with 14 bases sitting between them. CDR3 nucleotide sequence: TGTGCCAGCAGCGTAAGACAGGCGCGTGGCTACACCTTC. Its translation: CASSVRQARGYTF. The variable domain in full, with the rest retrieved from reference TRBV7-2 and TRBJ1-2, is GAGVSQSPSNKVTEKGKDVELRCDPISGHTALYWYRQSLGQGLEFLIYFQGNSAPDKSGLPSDRFSAERTGGSVSTLTIQRTQQEDSAVYLCASSVRQARGYTFGSGTRLTVV.

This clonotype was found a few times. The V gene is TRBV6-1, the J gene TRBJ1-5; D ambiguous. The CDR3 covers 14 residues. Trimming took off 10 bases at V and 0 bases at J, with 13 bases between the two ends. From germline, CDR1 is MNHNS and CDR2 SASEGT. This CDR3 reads CATRLTNSNQPQHF. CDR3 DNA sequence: TGTGCCACTCGACTTACGAATAGCAATCAGCCCCAGCATTTT.

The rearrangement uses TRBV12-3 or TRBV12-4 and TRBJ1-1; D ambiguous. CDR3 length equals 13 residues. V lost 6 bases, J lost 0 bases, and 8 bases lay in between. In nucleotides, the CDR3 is TGTGCCAGCAGGCGGACGGTGAACACTGAAGCTTTCTTT. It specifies CASRRTVNTEAFF.

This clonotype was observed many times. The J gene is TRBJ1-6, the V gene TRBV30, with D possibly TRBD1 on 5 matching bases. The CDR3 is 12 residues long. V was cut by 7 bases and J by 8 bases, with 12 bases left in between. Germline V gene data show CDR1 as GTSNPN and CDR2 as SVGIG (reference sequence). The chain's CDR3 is CAYGGIDSPLHF. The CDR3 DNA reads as TGTGCCTACGGGGGTATTGATTCACCCCTCCACTTT.

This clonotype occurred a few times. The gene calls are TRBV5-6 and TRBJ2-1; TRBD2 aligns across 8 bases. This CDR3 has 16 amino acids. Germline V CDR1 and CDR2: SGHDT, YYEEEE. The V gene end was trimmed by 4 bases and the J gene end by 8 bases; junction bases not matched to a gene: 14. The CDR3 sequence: CASSGGLAGPGDEQFF. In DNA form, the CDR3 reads TGTGCCAGCAGCGGGGGATTAGCGGGGCCTGGGGATGAGCAGTTCTTC.

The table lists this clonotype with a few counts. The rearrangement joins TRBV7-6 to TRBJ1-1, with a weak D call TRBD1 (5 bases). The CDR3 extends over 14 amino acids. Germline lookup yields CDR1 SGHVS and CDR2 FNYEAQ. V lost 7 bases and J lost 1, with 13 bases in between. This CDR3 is CASTSGTANTEAFF. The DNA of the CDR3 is TGTGCCAGCACCTCCGGGACGGCGAACACTGAAGCTTTCTTT. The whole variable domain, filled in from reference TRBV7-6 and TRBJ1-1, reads GAGVSQSPRYKVTKRGQDVALRCDPISGHVSLYWYRQALGQGPEFLTYFNYEAQQDKSGLPNDRFSAERPEGSISTLTIQRTEQRDSAMYRCASTSGTANTEAFFGQGTRLTVV.

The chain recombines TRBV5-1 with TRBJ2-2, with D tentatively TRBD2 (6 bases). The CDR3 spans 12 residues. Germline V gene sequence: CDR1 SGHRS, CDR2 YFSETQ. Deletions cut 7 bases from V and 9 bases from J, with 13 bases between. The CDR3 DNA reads TGCGCCAGCGGGGAGGCTCGGCGGGAGCTGTTTTTT. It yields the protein CASGEARRELFF.